Listed here are 20 T cell receptor beta chains from one sample, sequenced in a study of blood T cells in healthy people across ages. Alongside a J-beta primer mix, a sample-barcoded 5' primer served in a second PCR lasting roughly 6 to 11 cycles. TCRdb re-derived calls from the 5' RACE reads in MiXCR, one entry per CDR3 protein. The table records about 1,400,000 distinct CDR3 sequences, 35% to 45% of them present only once. The sequencing input was blood. The receptors were gathered from a woman aged 18-29 years in good health.

The chain combines TRBV10-3 with TRBJ2-1; 10 positions agree with TRBD2. V was clipped by 8 bases and J by 10 bases; unmatched bases: 11. CDR1 ENHRY and CDR2 SYGVKD come from the germline V gene. The CDR3 is made up of 14 amino acids. CDR3: CAIRTSGSSYEQFF. CDR3 sequence (DNA): TGTGCCATCCGGACTAGCGGATCCTCCTACGAGCAGTTCTTC.

This clonotype was detected a few times. The gene calls are TRBV3-1 and TRBJ2-7, with 8 bases matching TRBD1. The V gene's germline CDR1 is LGHDT and CDR2 YNNKEL (reference sequence). The CDR3 runs to 14 residues. Trimming at V came to 7 bases and at J to 6 bases, leaving 11 bases not matched to a gene. The CDR3 DNA sequence: TGTGCCAGCACCGGTGCCAGGGGGCATAGCGAGCAGTACTTC. Translating gives CASTGARGHSEQYF.

The genes are TRBV12-3 or TRBV12-4 and TRBJ2-3; 9 bases map to TRBD2. The CDR3 is 17 amino acids. The J segment lost 2 bases and the V segment lost 3 bases, leaving 9 bases of the junction unmatched. The CDR3 DNA reads TGTGCCAGCAGTTTTGACCCACTAGCGGGTGACACAGATACGCAGTATTTT. Its translation is CASSFDPLAGDTDTQYF.

Only a few counts were recorded for this clonotype. The CDR3 loop is CAISESNVLAQYNEQFF. The CDR3 coding sequence is TGTGCCATCAGTGAGTCGAATGTCCTGGCCCAATACAATGAGCAGTTCTTC. The chain couples TRBV10-3 to TRBJ2-1, with D unresolved. The CDR3 sequence is 17 residues long. V lost 0 bases, J lost 4 bases, and 16 bases lay in between. The V gene's germline CDR1 is ENHRY and CDR2 SYGVKD.

This clonotype was observed once. This CDR3 reads CASSQRSGTYNEQYF. DNA of the CDR3: TGCGCCAGCAGCCAGAGATCCGGGACCTACAATGAGCAGTACTTC. J is TRBJ2-1 and V is TRBV4-1; D is possibly TRBD1 or TRBD2 (5 bases each). The J call may be mistaken, given a closer DNA end match to TRBJ2-7. Germline-derived CDR1 and CDR2 are MGHRA and YSYEKL. CDR3 length: 15 amino acids.

The chain links TRBV11-1 to TRBJ2-7, with unresolved D. Trimming removed 5 bases from V and 2 bases from J, with 13 bases in between. CDR1 is SGHAT and CDR2 is FQDESV in the germline V gene (reference sequence). This CDR3 is 14 amino acids long. The CDR3 loop reads CASSLLGKTYEQYF. The CDR3 nucleotides read TGTGCCAGCAGCCTCCTAGGGAAAACCTACGAGCAGTACTTC.

The chain links TRBV12-3 or TRBV12-4 to TRBJ1-4; D gene unclear. The V end lost 5 bases, the J end lost 5 bases, and 15 bases lay between the germline ends. The CDR3 is 15 amino acids. The CDR3 region has the DNA TGTGCCAGCAGTCGATGGCCGCCTTCAAATGAAAAACTGTTTTTT. It yields the protein CASSRWPPSNEKLFF.

This chain joins TRBV20-1 and TRBJ1-5; a weak D match, TRBD1 (6 bases). V shed 2 bases and J shed 6 bases, with 8 bases lying between them. The CDR3 is made up of 12 amino acids. The V gene's germline CDR1 is DFQATT and CDR2 SNEGSKA (reference sequence). The CDR3 spells CSARRGFQPQHF. Here the CDR3 DNA reads TGCAGTGCTAGAAGGGGGTTTCAGCCCCAGCATTTT.

The rearrangement joins TRBV14 to TRBJ2-3; 9 bases are shared with TRBD2. Losses at the gene ends were 4 bases for V and 0 bases for J; bases not matched to a gene: 5. This CDR3 region has 16 residues. Germline V CDR1 and CDR2: SGHDN, FVKESK. This CDR3 reads CASSLLTSGSTDTQYF. The CDR3 DNA follows: TGTGCCAGCAGCCTGCTGACTAGCGGAAGCACAGATACGCAGTATTTT.

Only a few counts were recorded for this clonotype. The J gene is TRBJ1-1, the V gene TRBV20-1, with D possibly matching TRBD1 (5 bases). CDR1 DFQATT and CDR2 SNEGSKA come from the germline V gene (reference sequence). CDR3 length: 15 residues. V was clipped by 0 bases and J by 1 base, with 12 bases between them. The CDR3 sequence is CSARDRAGRNTEAFF. The CDR3 nucleotides are TGCAGTGCTAGAGATCGGGCAGGGCGGAACACTGAAGCTTTCTTT.

This clonotype appeared a few times. This chain links TRBV24-1 with TRBJ2-3; TRBD1 might be the D (5 bases). The length of the CDR3 is 13 residues. V gave up 7 bases and J gave up 4 bases, with 11 bases separating them. Germline V gene sequence: CDR1 KGHDR, CDR2 SFDVKD. The CDR3 sequence is CATRSRAADTQYF. CDR3 DNA sequence: TGTGCCACCAGGTCCAGGGCCGCAGATACGCAGTATTTT.

As for this clonotype: Mismatch with germline at one junction end may stem from a read error. The rearrangement joins TRBV6-1 to TRBJ2-1, with 8 positions matching TRBD2. CDR3 length: 17 residues. The V gene's germline CDR1 is MNHNS and CDR2 SASEGT. CDR3 DNA: TGTGCCAGTAGTGATTTTAGCGGGGCTAGCTCCTACAATGAGCAGTTCTTC. It is translated as CASSDFSGASSYNEQFF.

The chain is built from TRBV10-3 and TRBJ2-1, with D perhaps given as TRBD1 or TRBD2 (5 bases each). The V and J ends lost 6 bases and 0 bases respectively, with 18 bases between them. CDR3 length equals 17 residues. Per germline, CDR1 ENHRY and CDR2 SYGVKD. CDR3 loop: CAISPGLAGTSYNEQFF. CDR3 nucleotides: TGTGCCATCAGCCCGGGGCTAGCCGGGACCTCCTACAATGAGCAGTTCTTC.

This clonotype was observed a single time. The chain recombines TRBV5-5 with TRBJ2-1; 10 bases map to TRBD2. CDR1 is SGHKS and CDR2 is YYEKEE in the germline V gene (reference sequence). The CDR3 consists of 18 residues. V dropped 4 bases and J dropped 0; count of bases not matched to a gene: 10. For the CDR3, the DNA is TGTGCCAGCAGCCACGGGACTAGCGCCGTCGGCTCCTACAATGAGCAGTTCTTC. Protein product: CASSHGTSAVGSYNEQFF.

Here the CDR3 reads CSATSRARSSTDTQYF. The CDR3 DNA sequence: TGCAGTGCTACTTCCCGGGCTCGAAGTAGCACAGATACGCAGTATTTT. The V call is TRBV20-1, the J call TRBJ2-3, with D unclear. Germline loops: CDR1 DFQATT, CDR2 SNEGSKA (reference sequence). Trimming left V 4 bases short and J 0 bases short, with 17 bases between. CDR3 length equals 16 residues.

The V and J genes are TRBV7-2 and TRBJ2-1; 7 nucleotides match TRBD1. J was trimmed by 9 bases and V by 5 bases; bases with no gene match: 16. The CDR3 length is 16 residues. The germline CDR1 and CDR2 sequences are SGHTA and FQGNSA. The CDR3 nucleotides read TGTGCCAGCAGCCCCCGGGACAGCACCTATCCTAGTGAGCAGTTCTTC. This encodes CASSPRDSTYPSEQFF. The entire variable domain, with the rest obtained from reference TRBV7-2 and TRBJ2-1, is as follows: GAGVSQSPSNKVTEKGKDVELRCDPISGHTALYWYRQSLGQGLEFLIYFQGNSAPDKSGLPSDRFSAERTGGSVSTLTIQRTQQEDSAVYLCASSPRDSTYPSEQFFGPGTRLTVL.

This clonotype was seen only a few times. The chain uses TRBV15 and TRBJ2-7, with D tentatively TRBD1 or TRBD2 (5 bases each). CDR3 size: 16 residues. With 1 base removed from V and 3 bases from J, the gap between germline ends came to 16 bases. Germline CDR1 and CDR2: LNHNV and YYDKDF (reference sequence). For the CDR3, the DNA is TGTGCCACCAGCAGAGTTTTGGGGGTTAGTGACTACGAGCAGTACTTC. This gives the protein CATSRVLGVSDYEQYF.

The J gene is TRBJ2-1, the V gene TRBV20-1; the D gene is possibly TRBD2 (7 bases). CDR3 length: 15 amino acids. Trimming left V 3 bases short and J 2 bases short, with 14 bases between. CDR1 and CDR2 (germline): DFQATT, SNEGSKA (reference sequence). The CDR3 is CSASHAGATYNEQFF. In DNA form, the CDR3 reads TGCAGTGCTAGCCATGCGGGGGCGACCTACAATGAGCAGTTCTTC.

The rearrangement joins TRBV3-1 to TRBJ2-1; 7 bases line up with TRBD2. The J call may be mistaken, given a closer DNA end match to TRBJ2-7. The germline V gene has CDR1 LGHDT and CDR2 YNNKEL (reference sequence). The CDR3 totals 16 residues. The CDR3 DNA reads TGTGCCAGCACCAGCAGCGGGAAGAGCTCCTACAATGAGCAGTACTTC. It specifies CASTSSGKSSYNEQYF.

This chain joins TRBV7-6 and TRBJ1-3, with D possibly being TRBD1 (5 bases). Trimming took 0 bases from V and 1 from J, leaving 13 bases between them. The CDR3 extends over 17 amino acids. CDR1 and CDR2 from the germline V gene are SGHVS and FNYEAQ. The CDR3 DNA reads as TGTGCCAGCAGCTTAGCCCCTGGGGGGGGGTCTGGAAACACCATATATTTT. Residues: CASSLAPGGGSGNTIYF. Full variable domain (missing parts from reference TRBV7-6 and TRBJ1-3): GAGVSQSPRYKVTKRGQDVALRCDPISGHVSLYWYRQALGQGPEFLTYFNYEAQQDKSGLPNDRFSAERPEGSISTLTIQRTEQRDSAMYRCASSLAPGGGSGNTIYFGEGSWLTVV.